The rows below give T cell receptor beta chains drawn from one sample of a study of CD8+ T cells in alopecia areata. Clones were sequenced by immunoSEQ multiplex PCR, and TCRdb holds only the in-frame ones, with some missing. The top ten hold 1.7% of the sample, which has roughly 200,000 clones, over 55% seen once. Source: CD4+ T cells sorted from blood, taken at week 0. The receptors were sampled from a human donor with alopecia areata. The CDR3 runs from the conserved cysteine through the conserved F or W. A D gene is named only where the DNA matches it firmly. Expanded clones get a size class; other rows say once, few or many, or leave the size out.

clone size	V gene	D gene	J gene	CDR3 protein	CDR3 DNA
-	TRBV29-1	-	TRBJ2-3	CSVEGRHTDTQYF	TGCAGCGTTGAGGGCAGGCACACAGATACGCAGTATTTT
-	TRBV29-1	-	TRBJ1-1	CSISRAYTEAFF	TGCAGCATCTCCAGGGCGTACACTGAAGCTTTCTTT
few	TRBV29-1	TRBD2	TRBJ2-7	CSAVRTSGDYEQYF	TGCAGCGCCGTCAGGACTAGCGGGGACTACGAGCAGTACTTC
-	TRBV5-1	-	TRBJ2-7	CASSLTYGSSYEQYF	TGCGCCAGCAGCCTCACATACGGGAGCTCCTACGAGCAGTACTTC
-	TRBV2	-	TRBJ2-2	CASTRGTGELFF	TGTGCCAGCACCAGAGGTACCGGGGAGCTGTTTTTT
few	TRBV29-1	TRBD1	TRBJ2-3	CSAYTGVSTDTQYF	TGCAGCGCATACACAGGGGTCAGCACAGATACGCAGTATTTT
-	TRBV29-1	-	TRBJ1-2	CSVQGEWDYGYTF	TGCAGCGTGCAGGGTGAATGGGACTATGGCTACACCTTC
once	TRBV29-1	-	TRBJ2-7	CSVASPGRGEQYF	TGCAGCGTTGCCTCTCCGGGTCGGGGCGAGCAGTACTTC
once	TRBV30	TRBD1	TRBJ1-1	CACNRPGQGIEAFF	TGTGCCTGTAACCGCCCGGGACAGGGGATTGAAGCTTTCTTT
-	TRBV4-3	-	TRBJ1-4	CASSQDVGADEKLFF	TGCGCCAGCAGCCAAGATGTGGGGGCAGATGAAAAACTGTTTTTT
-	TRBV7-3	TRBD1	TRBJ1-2	CASSTGQMNYGYTF	TGTGCCAGCAGCACGGGACAGATGAACTATGGCTACACCTTC
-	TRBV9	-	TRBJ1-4	CASSEGGRRVEEKLFF	TGTGCCAGCAGCGAGGGAGGGCGAAGGGTTGAAGAAAAACTGTTTTTT
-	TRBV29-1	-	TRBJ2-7	CSVAGGREQYF	TGCAGCGTTGCAGGTGGGCGCGAGCAGTACTTC
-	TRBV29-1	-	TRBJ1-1	CEGRNTEAFF	TGCGAAGGGAGAAACACTGAAGCTTTCTTT
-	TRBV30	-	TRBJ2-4	CAWSGVLAKNIQYF	TGTGCCTGGAGTGGGGTTCTAGCCAAAAACATTCAGTACTTC
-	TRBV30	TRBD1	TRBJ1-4	CAWSTTGTATNEKLFF	TGTGCCTGGAGTACGACCGGGACAGCAACTAATGAAAAACTGTTTTTT
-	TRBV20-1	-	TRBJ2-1	CSPRGDEQFF	TGCAGTCCCCGTGGGGATGAGCAGTTCTTC
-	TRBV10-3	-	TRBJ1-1	CAISEQGSGEAFF	TGTGCCATCAGTGAGCAGGGGTCGGGTGAAGCTTTCTTT
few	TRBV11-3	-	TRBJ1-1	CASSPAEGEAFF	TGTGCCAGCAGCCCCGCAGAAGGTGAAGCTTTCTTT
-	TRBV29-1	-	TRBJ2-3	CSGRAATDTQYF	TGCAGCGGCAGGGCGGCTACAGATACGCAGTATTTT
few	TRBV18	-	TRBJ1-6	CASSPSGRNSPLHF	TGTGCCAGCTCACCATCGGGCCGGAATTCACCCCTCCACTTT
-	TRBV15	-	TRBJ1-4	CATSRAAGVLEKLFF	TGTGCCACCAGCAGAGCGGCTGGCGTCCTTGAAAAACTGTTTTTT
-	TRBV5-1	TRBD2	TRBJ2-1	CASSYQHGTSGIQSSYNEQFF	TGCGCCAGCAGCTACCAGCACGGGACTAGCGGAATACAGAGCTCCTACAATGAGCAGTTCTTC
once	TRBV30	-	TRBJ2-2	CAWSVRRNTGELFF	TGTGCCTGGAGTGTACGGCGGAACACCGGGGAGCTGTTTTTT
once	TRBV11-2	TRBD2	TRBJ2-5	CASSQGTSGGVGETQYF	TGTGCCAGCAGCCAAGGGACTAGCGGTGGGGTGGGGGAGACCCAGTACTTC
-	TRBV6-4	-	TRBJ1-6	CASSDSPGENSPLHF	TGTGCCAGCAGTGACTCCCCAGGGGAGAATTCACCCCTCCACTTT
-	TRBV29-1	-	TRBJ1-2	CSVRKDGRLGYGYTF	TGCAGCGTCCGAAAGGATGGCAGGCTTGGCTATGGCTACACCTTC
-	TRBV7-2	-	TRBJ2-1	CASSLAGHYNEQFF	TGTGCCAGCAGCTTAGCGGGCCACTACAATGAGCAGTTCTTC
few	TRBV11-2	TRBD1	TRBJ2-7	CASSLAGTGHTYEQYF	TGTGCCAGCAGCTTGGCCGGGACAGGGCACACCTACGAGCAGTACTTC
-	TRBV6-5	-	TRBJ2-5	CATERSETQYF	TGTGCCACGGAGCGCTCGGAGACCCAGTACTTC
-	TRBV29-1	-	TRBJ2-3	CSVGRKLTDTQYF	TGCAGCGTTGGGCGGAAGTTGACAGATACGCAGTATTTT
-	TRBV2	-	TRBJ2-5	CASSERETQYF	TGTGCCAGCAGTGAACGAGAGACCCAGTACTTC
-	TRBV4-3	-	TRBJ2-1	CASSQDQVSLEQFF	TGCGCCAGCAGCCAAGATCAAGTCTCCCTGGAGCAGTTCTTC
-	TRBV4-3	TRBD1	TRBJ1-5	CASSGTGFGQPQHF	TGCGCCAGCAGCGGGACAGGGTTTGGTCAGCCCCAGCATTTT
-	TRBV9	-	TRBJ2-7	CASSVETERGEQYF	TGTGCCAGCAGCGTAGAGACTGAGAGGGGCGAGCAGTACTTC
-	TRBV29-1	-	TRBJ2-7	CSVRTVVDEQYF	TGCAGCGTTCGGACGGTGGTTGATGAGCAGTACTTC
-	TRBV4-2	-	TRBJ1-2	CASSQSALLGGNYGYTF	TGTGCCAGCAGCCAAAGCGCCCTTTTAGGGGGGAACTATGGCTACACCTTC
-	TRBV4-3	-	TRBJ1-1	CASSQGALNTEAFF	TGCGCCAGCAGCCAAGGAGCCCTGAACACTGAAGCTTTCTTT
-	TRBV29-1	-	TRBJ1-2	CSLQDTSYGYTF	TGCAGCCTTCAGGACACCTCCTATGGCTACACCTTC
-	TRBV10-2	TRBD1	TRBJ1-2	CASSATGNPTYGYTF	TGCGCCAGCAGTGCGACAGGGAACCCCACCTATGGCTACACCTTC
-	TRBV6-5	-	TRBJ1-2	CASRDTGNGYTF	TGTGCCAGCAGAGACACAGGGAATGGCTACACCTTC
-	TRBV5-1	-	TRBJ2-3	CASRTTEITDTQYF	TGCGCCAGCAGGACTACCGAAATCACAGATACGCAGTATTTT
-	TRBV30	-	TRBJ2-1	CAWSLLMSTGSQFF	TGTGCCTGGAGTCTGTTGATGAGTACGGGGTCCCAGTTCTTC
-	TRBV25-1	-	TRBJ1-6	CASSDRTADSPLHF	TGTGCCAGCAGTGACCGGACAGCTGATTCACCCCTCCACTTT
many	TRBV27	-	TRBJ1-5	CASSLMGENQPQHF	TGTGCCAGCAGTTTGATGGGGGAAAATCAGCCCCAGCATTTT
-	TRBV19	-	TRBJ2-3	CASTAFGTSTDTQYF	TGTGCCAGTACCGCCTTCGGGACTAGCACAGATACGCAGTATTTT
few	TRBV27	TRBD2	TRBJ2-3	CASSSGLAGGSTDTQYF	TGTGCCAGCAGTTCCGGACTAGCGGGGGGCAGCACAGATACGCAGTATTTT
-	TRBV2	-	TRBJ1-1	CASISGTNTEAFF	TGTGCCAGCATTTCCGGGACCAACACTGAAGCTTTCTTT
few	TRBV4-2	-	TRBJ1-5	CASSQRATGINSNQPQHF	TGTGCCAGCAGCCAAAGGGCTACAGGGATCAATAGCAATCAGCCCCAGCATTTT
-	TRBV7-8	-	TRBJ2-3	CASITAGTDTQYF	TGTGCCAGCATCACCGCGGGGACAGATACGCAGTATTTT
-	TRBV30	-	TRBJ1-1	CAWSVSPWENTEAFF	TGTGCCTGGAGTGTGTCTCCATGGGAGAACACTGAAGCTTTCTTT
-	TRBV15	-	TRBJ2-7	CATSRDLRDENEQYF	TGTGCCACCAGCAGAGATCTCCGGGACGAAAACGAGCAGTACTTC
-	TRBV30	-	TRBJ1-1	CAWSSLGRGINTEAFF	TGTGCCTGGAGTTCCCTGGGCAGGGGAATCAACACTGAAGCTTTCTTT
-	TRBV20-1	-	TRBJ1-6	CSAIHRDNFHF	TGCAGTGCTATACACCGGGACAATTTCCACTTT
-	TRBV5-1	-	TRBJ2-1	CASSLEIPPSSYNEQFF	TGCGCCAGCAGCTTGGAAATTCCCCCGAGCTCCTACAATGAGCAGTTCTTC